This T cell receptor beta chain appears in the sequencing data of a study of OX40 agonist ivuxolimab in advanced cancers. Study-level information: Patients were dosed with the agonistic anti-OX40 (CD134) antibody ivuxolimab. One hepatocellular carcinoma and a couple of cutaneous melanoma patients partially responded.

The CDR3 is made up of 15 amino acids. V lost 2 bases and J lost 8, with 16 bases in between. Germline CDR1 is SEHNR and CDR2 is FQNEAQ (reference sequence). Method: immunoSEQ multiplex PCR; TCRdb's copy keeps in-frame clones and lacks some. The profile shows fewer than 40,000 clones, about four fifths of them singletons. People who had autoimmune disease history or systemic immunosuppression were excluded. This clone turned up a few times. Its antigen is not identified. Study-wide findings and caveats: CD4+ and CD8+ blood T cells expanded clonally by week 6 at 0.1 to 3.0 mg/kg.

The sequence was collected from an adult with an advanced solid tumor such as melanoma, head and neck, liver or kidney cancer. The chain uses TRBV7-9 and TRBJ2-1; no definite D call. The input for sequencing was CD4+ or CD8+ T cells sorted from blood, taken in a trial of the OX40 agonist ivuxolimab. CDR3 DNA: TGTGCCAGCAGCTTAAGAAGGACCCCGAGCGATGAGCAGTTCTTC. As protein: CASSLRRTPSDEQFF.